The 5 T cell receptor beta chains reported below all come from one sample, sequenced in a study of beta chain features in type 1 diabetes. The antigens of these receptors remain unknown. Study-level points and caveats: TCRB CDR3 length was moderately but significantly reduced in all four CD4+ subsets of Type 1 diabetes patients.

Of the isolated RNA, all was reverse transcribed, and so the sequenced material was expressed TCRB transcripts. Assay used: immunoSEQ multiplex PCR; TCRdb lists only in-frame clones, some missing. The sample shows about 150,000 clones, under 13% of them seen only once. Sample: central memory CD4+ T cells from blood. All receptors come from a man aged 25 to 40 with type 1 diabetes.

This clone was counted only a few times. This chain joins TRBV7-9 and TRBJ1-1; tentatively, D is TRBD1 (5 bases). CDR3 length: 13 residues. Trimming left V 4 bases short and J 3 bases short, with 9 bases between. The germline gives CDR1 SEHNR, CDR2 FQNEAQ (reference sequence). The CDR3 sequence is CASSWEGDTEAFF. CDR3 nucleotide sequence: TGTGCCAGCAGCTGGGAAGGGGACACTGAAGCTTTCTTT.

Only a few counts were recorded for this clone. The chain is built from TRBV19 and TRBJ2-2, with 9 bases fitting TRBD1. The CDR3 loop spans 14 amino acids. V shed 4 bases, J shed 7 bases, and the junction held 4 bases outside the gene matches. CDR1 and CDR2 (germline): LNHDA, SQIVND (reference sequence). CDR3 DNA: TGTGCCAGTAGTAGAGGACAGGGGTACGGGGAGCTGTTTTTT. Protein product: CASSRGQGYGELFF.

This sequence joins TRBV30 and TRBJ2-3, with D maybe TRBD2 (6 bases). V shed 2 bases and J shed 4 bases, with 10 bases lying between them. The CDR3 spans 13 residues. Germline CDR1 reads GTSNPN; CDR2 reads SVGIG (reference sequence). CDR3 coding DNA: TGTGCCTGGAGTACGGGAGCGCCAGATACGCAGTATTTT. It codes for CAWSTGAPDTQYF.

This clone was observed a handful of times. The genes are TRBV4-1 and TRBJ1-1, with a weak D call TRBD1 (5 bases). V was pared by 6 bases and J by 1 base, with 12 bases between. Per germline, CDR1 MGHRA and CDR2 YSYEKL. CDR3 length equals 14 residues. CDR3 sequence: CASRGTPGNTEAFF. CDR3 sequence (DNA): TGCGCCAGCAGGGGGACTCCGGGGAACACTGAAGCTTTCTTT.

The chain links TRBV19 to TRBJ1-1; D is unresolved. Germline V CDR1 and CDR2: LNHDA, SQIVND (reference sequence). This CDR3 has 13 residues. V was trimmed by 4 bases and J by 3 bases, leaving 9 bases between them. Here the CDR3 reads CASSRLADTEAFF. For the CDR3, the DNA is TGTGCCAGTAGTAGACTCGCAGACACTGAAGCTTTCTTT. Variable domain in full (rest from reference TRBV19 and TRBJ1-1): DGGITQSPKYLFRKEGQNVTLSCEQNLNHDAMYWYRQDPGQGLRLIYYSQIVNDFQKGDIAEGYSVSREKKESFPLTVTSAQKNPTAFYLCASSRLADTEAFFGQGTRLTVV.